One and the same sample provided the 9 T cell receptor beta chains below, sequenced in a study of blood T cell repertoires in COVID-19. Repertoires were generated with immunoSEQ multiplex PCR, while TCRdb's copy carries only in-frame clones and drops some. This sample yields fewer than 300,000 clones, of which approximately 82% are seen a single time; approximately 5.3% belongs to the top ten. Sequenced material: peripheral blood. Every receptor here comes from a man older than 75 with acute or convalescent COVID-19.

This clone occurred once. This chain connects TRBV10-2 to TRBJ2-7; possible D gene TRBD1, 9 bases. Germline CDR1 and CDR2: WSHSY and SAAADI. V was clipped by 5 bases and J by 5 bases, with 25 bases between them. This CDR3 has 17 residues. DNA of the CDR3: TGCGCCAGCAGTTTGACAGGGGGTTGGAGCGGGGGCCACGAGCAGTACTTC. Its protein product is CASSLTGGWSGGHEQYF.

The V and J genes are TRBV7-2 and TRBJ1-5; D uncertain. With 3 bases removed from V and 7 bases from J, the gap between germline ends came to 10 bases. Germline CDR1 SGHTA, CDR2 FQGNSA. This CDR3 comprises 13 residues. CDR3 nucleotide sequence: TGTGCCAGCAGCTTTGAAACGGGGCAGCCCCAGCATTTT. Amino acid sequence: CASSFETGQPQHF.

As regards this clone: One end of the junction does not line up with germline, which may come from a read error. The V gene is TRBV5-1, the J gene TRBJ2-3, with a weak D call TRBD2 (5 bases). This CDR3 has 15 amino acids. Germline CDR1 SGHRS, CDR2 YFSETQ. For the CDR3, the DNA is TGCGCCAGCAGCTTGGCCAATCAAGAGCTAGCTGGTAGGTGTTTT. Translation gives CASSLANQELAGRCF.

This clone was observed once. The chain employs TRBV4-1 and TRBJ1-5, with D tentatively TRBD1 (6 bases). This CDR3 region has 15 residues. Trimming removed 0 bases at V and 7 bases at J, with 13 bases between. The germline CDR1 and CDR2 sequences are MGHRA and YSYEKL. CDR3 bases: TGCGCCAGCAGCCAAGACCTCGACAGGAACCAGCCCCAGCATTTT. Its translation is CASSQDLDRNQPQHF.

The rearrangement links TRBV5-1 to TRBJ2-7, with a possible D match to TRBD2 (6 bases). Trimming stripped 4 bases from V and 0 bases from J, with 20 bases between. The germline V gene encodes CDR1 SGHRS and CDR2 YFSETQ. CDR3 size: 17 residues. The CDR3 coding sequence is TGCGCCAGCAGCCCGGGACTTCTCGTTGGGAGCTCCTACGAGCAGTACTTC. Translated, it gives CASSPGLLVGSSYEQYF.

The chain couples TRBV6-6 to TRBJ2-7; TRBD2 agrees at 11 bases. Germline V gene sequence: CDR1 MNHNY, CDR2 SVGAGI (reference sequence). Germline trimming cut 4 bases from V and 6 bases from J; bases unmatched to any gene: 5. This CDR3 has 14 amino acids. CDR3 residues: CASSSTSGAFEQYF. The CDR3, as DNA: TGTGCCAGCAGTTCGACTAGCGGGGCCTTCGAGCAGTACTTC.

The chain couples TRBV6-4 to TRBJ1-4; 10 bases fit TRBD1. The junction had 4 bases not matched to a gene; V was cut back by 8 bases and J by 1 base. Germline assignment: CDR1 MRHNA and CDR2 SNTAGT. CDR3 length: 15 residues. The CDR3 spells CASRRTGGTNEKLFF. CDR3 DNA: TGTGCCAGCCGGAGGACAGGGGGAACTAATGAAAAACTGTTTTTT.

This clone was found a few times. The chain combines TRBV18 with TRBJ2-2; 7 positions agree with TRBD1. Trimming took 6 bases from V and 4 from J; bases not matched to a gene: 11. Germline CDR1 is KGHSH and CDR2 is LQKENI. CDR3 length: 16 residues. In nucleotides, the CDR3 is TGTGCCAGCTCCCGACAGGGTATTTTTATCACCGGGGAGCTGTTTTTT. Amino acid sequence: CASSRQGIFITGELFF.

The CDR3 DNA is TGTGCCAGTAACCCAGACAGGCTTAATGAAAAACTGTTTTTT. Translated: CASNPDRLNEKLFF. The chain employs TRBV19 and TRBJ1-4; tentative D call: TRBD1 (6 bases). This CDR3 has 14 residues. CDR1 and CDR2 from the germline V gene are LNHDA and SQIVND (reference sequence). Trimming stripped 7 bases from V and 4 bases from J, with 13 bases between.